The 5 T cell receptor beta chains presented below share a single source sample, sequenced in a study of blood T cell repertoires in COVID-19. Sequenced by immunoSEQ multiplex PCR; TCRdb stores in-frame clones only, minus some. The sample carries approximately 94,000 clones, 85% to 90% recorded once. Source material: peripheral blood. The receptors originated from a human donor in a cohort sampled during active COVID-19.

The rearrangement joins TRBV6-2 or TRBV6-3 to TRBJ1-4, with D unclear. The germline gives CDR1 MNHEY, CDR2 SVGEGT. This CDR3 has 15 amino acids. Trimming left V 6 bases short and J 8 bases short, with 19 bases between. CDR3 nucleotide sequence: TGTGCCAGCAGCTATCGCCGCCTCGGCGGGGAAAAACTGTTTTTT. Translating it yields CASSYRRLGGEKLFF.

Only a few counts were recorded for this clone. The rearrangement links TRBV12-5 to TRBJ1-1; D is perhaps TRBD1 (5 bases). Per germline, CDR1 LGHNT and CDR2 FRNRAP. V lost 5 bases and J 0 bases, leaving 10 bases between the germline ends. This CDR3 region has 14 residues. CDR3 sequence (DNA): TGTGCTAGTGGTCTCACAGGTATGAACACTGAAGCTTTCTTT. Protein sequence: CASGLTGMNTEAFF. The whole variable domain, remainder taken from reference TRBV12-5 and TRBJ1-1, is DARVTQTPRHKVTEMGQEVTMRCQPILGHNTVFWYRQTMMQGLELLAYFRNRAPLDDSGMPKDRFSAEMPDATLATLKIQPSEPRDSAVYFCASGLTGMNTEAFFGQGTRLTVV.

This chain joins TRBV7-9 and TRBJ2-2; a weak D match, TRBD1 (5 bases). The CDR3 length is 16 residues. V lost 2 bases, J lost 2 bases, and 12 bases lay in between. Germline V CDR1 and CDR2: SEHNR, FQNEAQ (reference sequence). CDR3 DNA: TGTGCCAGCAGCTTACGGCGTCAGGGTAACACCGGGGAGCTGTTTTTT. This codes for CASSLRRQGNTGELFF. The entire variable domain, with the rest obtained from reference TRBV7-9 and TRBJ2-2, is as follows: DTGVSQNPRHKITKRGQNVTFRCDPISEHNRLYWYRQTLGQGPEFLTYFQNEAQLEKSRLLSDRFSAERPKGSFSTLEIQRTEQGDSAMYLCASSLRRQGNTGELFFGEGSRLTVL.

The chain links TRBV4-2 to TRBJ2-3, with 7 bases aligning to TRBD1. Germline V CDR1 and CDR2: LGHNA, YNFKEQ. The CDR3 has 17 amino acids. This CDR3 is CAAATPIGQGVTDTQYF. CDR3 nucleotide sequence: TGTGCAGCAGCCACCCCAATAGGGCAGGGGGTAACAGATACGCAGTATTTT.

This chain joins TRBV25-1 and TRBJ1-2; D is uncertain. Trimming removed 3 bases from V and 4 bases from J, with 12 bases in between. This CDR3 region has 14 residues. CDR1 MGHDK and CDR2 SYGVNS come from the germline V gene. The CDR3 spells CASSEMGGGYGYTF. DNA of the CDR3: TGTGCCAGCAGTGAGATGGGCGGAGGCTATGGCTACACCTTC.